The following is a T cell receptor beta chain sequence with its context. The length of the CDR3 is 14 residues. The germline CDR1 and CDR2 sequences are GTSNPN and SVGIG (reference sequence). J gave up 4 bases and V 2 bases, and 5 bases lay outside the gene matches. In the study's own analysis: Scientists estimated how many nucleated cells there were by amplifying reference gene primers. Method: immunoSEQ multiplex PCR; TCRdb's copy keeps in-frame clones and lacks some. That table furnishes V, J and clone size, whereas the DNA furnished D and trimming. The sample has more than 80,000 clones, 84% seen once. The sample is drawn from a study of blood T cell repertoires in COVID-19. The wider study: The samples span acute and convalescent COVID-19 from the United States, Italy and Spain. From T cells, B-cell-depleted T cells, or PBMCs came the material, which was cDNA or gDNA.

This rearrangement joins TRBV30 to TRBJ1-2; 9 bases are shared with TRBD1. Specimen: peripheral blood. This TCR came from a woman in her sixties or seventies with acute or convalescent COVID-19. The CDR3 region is CAWSLDRGFYGYTF. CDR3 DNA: TGTGCCTGGAGTCTCGACAGGGGGTTCTATGGCTACACCTTC.